This is a list of T cell receptor beta chains from one sample in a study. One entry per CDR3 protein results from TCRdb running MiXCR on the 5' RACE reads. The repertoire holds some 62,000 distinct CDR3 sequences, about 20% seen once, with 2.9% in the top ten. The sequencing input was memory CD4+ T cells sorted from a lymph node. These receptors came from a female donor with breast cancer. Both conserved end residues are part of each CDR3. A D gene is named only where the DNA matches it firmly. A clone size is listed for some rows: how often the clone was seen (once, few, many), or a class if it is expanded.

TRBD1,few,TRBV5-1,CASSLGAQGGNEKLFF
NA,NA,TRBV6-1,CASTYGTYTQDF
NA,few,TRBV6-1,CASSEGGSLHQPQHF
NA,NA,TRBV9,CASSVGTVGNTIYF
NA,few,TRBV7-2,CASSLVGGHQPQHF
NA,few,TRBV12-3/TRBV12-4,CASSPETTLAGEAFF
NA,NA,TRBV7-2,CASSLMALLGGYTF
NA,many,TRBV2,CASSPWEGYTF
NA,NA,TRBV28,CASRPVAGPGGTEAFF
TRBD2,few,TRBV9,CASSVDSRGGAPAF
NA,many,TRBV7-8,CASSLTDQPQHF
NA,many,TRBV5-1,CASSPRRSQDTQYF
TRBD2,NA,TRBV6-6,CAIETSDYEQFF
NA,NA,TRBV5-1,CASSFANGGLYEQYF
NA,NA,TRBV24-1,CATSDPDPGTGRGTQYF
NA,NA,TRBV27,CASSLWQGSSQPQHF
TRBD1,many,TRBV7-9,CASSSRQGSEKLFF
TRBD1,NA,TRBV10-1,CASSGTGQPRAGELFF
NA,few,TRBV24-1,CATSDSASSAEAFF
NA,many,TRBV10-3,CAIASGQREAFF
TRBD1,NA,TRBV6-5,CASSRPGTGSKNHEQYF
TRBD2,few,TRBV4-2,CASSQATSGSYNEQFF
NA,few,TRBV7-2,CASSLAKGNEQFF
NA,few,TRBV3-1,CASSQFVAADTQYF
NA,many,TRBV10-3,CAISESAGRDNSPLHF
TRBD1,NA,TRBV7-9,CASSLTTGGYTF
NA,many,TRBV6-6,CASSGTDYGYTF
TRBD1,NA,TRBV7-2,CASSQTGVSTDTQYF
TRBD2,NA,TRBV29-1,CSATSGGSYEQYF